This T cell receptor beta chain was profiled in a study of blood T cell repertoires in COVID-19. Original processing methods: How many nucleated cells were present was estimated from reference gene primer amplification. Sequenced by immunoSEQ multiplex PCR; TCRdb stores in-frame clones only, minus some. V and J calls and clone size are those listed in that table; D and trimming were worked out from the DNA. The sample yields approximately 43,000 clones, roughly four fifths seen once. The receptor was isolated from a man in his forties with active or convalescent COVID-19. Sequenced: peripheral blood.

CDR3 DNA: TGTGCCAGCAAACAGGGGCGATACTCCTACGAGCAGTACTTC. Protein product: CASKQGRYSYEQYF. The rearrangement uses TRBV28 and TRBJ2-7, with 7 nucleotides matching TRBD1. The junction had 6 bases not matched to a gene; V was cut back by 7 bases and J by 0 bases. Germline-derived CDR1 and CDR2 are MDHEN and SYDVKM. The CDR3 is 14 residues long. The full variable domain, rest sourced from reference TRBV28 and TRBJ2-7, is DVKVTQSSRYLVKRTGEKVFLECVQDMDHENMFWYRQDPGLGLRLIYFSYDVKMKEKGDIPEGYSVSREKKERFSLILESASTNQTSMYLCASKQGRYSYEQYFGPGTRLTVT.